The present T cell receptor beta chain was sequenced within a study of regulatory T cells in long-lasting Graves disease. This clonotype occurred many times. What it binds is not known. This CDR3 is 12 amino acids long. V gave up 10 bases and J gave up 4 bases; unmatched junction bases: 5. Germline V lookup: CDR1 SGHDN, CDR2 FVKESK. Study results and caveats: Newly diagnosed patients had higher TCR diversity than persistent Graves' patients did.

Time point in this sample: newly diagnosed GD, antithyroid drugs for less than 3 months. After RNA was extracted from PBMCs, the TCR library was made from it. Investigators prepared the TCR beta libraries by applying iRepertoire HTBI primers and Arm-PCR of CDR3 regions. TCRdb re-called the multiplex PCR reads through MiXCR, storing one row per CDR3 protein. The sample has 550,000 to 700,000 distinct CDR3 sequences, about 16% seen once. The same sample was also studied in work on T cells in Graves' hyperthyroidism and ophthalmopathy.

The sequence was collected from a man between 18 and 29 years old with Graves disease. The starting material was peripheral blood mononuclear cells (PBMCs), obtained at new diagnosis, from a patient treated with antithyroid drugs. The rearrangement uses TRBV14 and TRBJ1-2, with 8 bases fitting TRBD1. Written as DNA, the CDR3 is TGTGCCACTGAGGGGACAGGCTATGGCTACACCTTC. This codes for CATEGTGYGYTF.